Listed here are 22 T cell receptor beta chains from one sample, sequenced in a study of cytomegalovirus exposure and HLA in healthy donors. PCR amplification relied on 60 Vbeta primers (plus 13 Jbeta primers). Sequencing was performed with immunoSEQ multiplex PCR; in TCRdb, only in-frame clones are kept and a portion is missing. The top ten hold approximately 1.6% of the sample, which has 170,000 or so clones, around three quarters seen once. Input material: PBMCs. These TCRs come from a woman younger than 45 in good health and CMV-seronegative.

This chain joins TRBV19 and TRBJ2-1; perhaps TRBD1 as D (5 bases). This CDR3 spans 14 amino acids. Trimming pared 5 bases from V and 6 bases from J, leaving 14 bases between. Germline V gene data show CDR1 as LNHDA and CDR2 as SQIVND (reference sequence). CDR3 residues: CASSLRQMSNEQFF. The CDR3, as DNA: TGTGCCAGTAGTCTTAGACAGATGAGCAATGAGCAGTTCTTC.

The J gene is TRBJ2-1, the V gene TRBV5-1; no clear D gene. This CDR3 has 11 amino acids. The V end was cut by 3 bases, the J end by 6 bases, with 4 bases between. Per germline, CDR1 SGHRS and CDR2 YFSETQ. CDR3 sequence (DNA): TGCGCCAGCAGCTCTAGCAATGAGCAGTTCTTC. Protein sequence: CASSSSNEQFF. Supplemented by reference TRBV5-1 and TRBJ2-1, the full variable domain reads KAGVTQTPRYLIKTRGQQVTLSCSPISGHRSVSWYQQTPGQGLQFLFEYFSETQRNKGNFPGRFSGRQFSNSRSEMNVSTLELGDSALYLCASSSSNEQFFGPGTRLTVL.

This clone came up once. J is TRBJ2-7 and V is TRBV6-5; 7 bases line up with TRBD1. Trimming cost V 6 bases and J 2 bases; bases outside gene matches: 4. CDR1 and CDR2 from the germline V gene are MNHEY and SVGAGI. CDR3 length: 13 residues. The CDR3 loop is CASSQGQTYEQYF. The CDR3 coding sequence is TGTGCCAGCAGCCAGGGACAGACCTACGAGCAGTACTTC.

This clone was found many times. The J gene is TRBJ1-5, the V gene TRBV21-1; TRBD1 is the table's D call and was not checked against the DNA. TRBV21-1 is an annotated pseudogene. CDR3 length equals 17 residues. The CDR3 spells CASSKRDRGSLSQPQHF. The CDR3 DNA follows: TGTGCCAGCAGCAAGAGGGACAGGGGAAGTTTATCTCAGCCCCAGCATTTT.

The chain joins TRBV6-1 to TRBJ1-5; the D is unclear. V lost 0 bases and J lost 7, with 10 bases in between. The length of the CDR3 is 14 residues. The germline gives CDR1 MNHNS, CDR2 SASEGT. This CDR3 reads CASSEAPRLQPQHF. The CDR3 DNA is TGTGCCAGCAGTGAAGCTCCCAGGCTACAGCCCCAGCATTTT.

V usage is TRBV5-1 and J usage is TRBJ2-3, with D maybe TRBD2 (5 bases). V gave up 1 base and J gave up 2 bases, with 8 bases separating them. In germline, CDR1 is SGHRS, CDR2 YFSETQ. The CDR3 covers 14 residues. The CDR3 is CASSLTGSTDTQYF. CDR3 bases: TGCGCCAGCAGCTTGACGGGGTCCACAGATACGCAGTATTTT.

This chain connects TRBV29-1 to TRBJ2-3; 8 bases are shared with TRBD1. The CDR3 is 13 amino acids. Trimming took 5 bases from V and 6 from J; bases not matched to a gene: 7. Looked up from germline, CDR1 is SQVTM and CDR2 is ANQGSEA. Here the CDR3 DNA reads TGCAGCGTTTTCCCCAGGGGGCAGGATACGCAGTATTTT. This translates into CSVFPRGQDTQYF.

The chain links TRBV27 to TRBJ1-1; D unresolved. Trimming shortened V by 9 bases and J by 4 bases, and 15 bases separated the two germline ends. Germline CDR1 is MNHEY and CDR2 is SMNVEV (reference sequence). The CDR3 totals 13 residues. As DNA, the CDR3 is TGTGCCAGTCAGGCAGGAGGGCTCACTGAAGCTTTCTTT. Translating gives CASQAGGLTEAFF.

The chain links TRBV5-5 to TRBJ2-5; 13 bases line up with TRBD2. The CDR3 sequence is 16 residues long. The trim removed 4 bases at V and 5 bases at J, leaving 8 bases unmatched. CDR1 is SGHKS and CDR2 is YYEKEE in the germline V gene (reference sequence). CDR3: CASSPRTSGSYETQYF. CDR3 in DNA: TGTGCCAGCAGCCCCCGGACTAGCGGGAGCTATGAGACCCAGTACTTC.

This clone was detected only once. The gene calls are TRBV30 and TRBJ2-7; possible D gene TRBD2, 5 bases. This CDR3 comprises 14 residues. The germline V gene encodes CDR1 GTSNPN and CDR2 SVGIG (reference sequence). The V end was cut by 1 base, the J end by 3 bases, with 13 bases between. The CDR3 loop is CAWSAKEVGYEQYF. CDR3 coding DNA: TGTGCCTGGAGTGCTAAGGAGGTAGGCTACGAGCAGTACTTC.

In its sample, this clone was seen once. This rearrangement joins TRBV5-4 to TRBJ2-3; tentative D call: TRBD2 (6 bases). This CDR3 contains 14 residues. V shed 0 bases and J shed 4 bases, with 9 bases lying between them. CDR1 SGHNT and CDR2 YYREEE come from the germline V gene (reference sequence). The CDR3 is CASSLAGAADTQYF. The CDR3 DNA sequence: TGTGCCAGCAGCTTGGCGGGAGCGGCAGATACGCAGTATTTT.

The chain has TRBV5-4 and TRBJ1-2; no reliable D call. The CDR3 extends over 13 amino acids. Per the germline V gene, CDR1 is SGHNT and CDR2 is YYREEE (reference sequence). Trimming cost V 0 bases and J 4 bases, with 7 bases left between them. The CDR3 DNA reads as TGTGCCAGCAGCTTGGCCCGGAGCTATGGCTACACCTTC. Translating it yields CASSLARSYGYTF.

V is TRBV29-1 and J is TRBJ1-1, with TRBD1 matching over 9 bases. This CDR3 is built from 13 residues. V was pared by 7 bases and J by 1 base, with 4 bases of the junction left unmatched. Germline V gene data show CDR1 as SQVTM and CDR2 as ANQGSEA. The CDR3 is CSGGGQGNTEAFF. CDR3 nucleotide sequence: TGCAGCGGCGGGGGACAGGGGAACACTGAAGCTTTCTTT.

CDR3: CASSQSGSATGELFF. CDR3 sequence (DNA): TGCGCCAGCAGCCAGAGCGGGAGCGCTACCGGGGAGCTGTTTTTT. The J gene is TRBJ2-2, the V gene TRBV4-1, with TRBD2 identical over 8 bases. The CDR3 loop spans 15 amino acids. With V trimmed by 3 bases and J by 5 bases, 5 bases remained unmatched. From germline, CDR1 is MGHRA and CDR2 YSYEKL.

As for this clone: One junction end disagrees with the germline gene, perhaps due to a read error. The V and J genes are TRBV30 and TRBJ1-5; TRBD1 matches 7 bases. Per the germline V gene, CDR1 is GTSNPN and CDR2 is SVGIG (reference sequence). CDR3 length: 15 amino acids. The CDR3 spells CAWRNTGASNQPQRF. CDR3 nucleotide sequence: TGTGCCTGGAGAAACACAGGGGCGAGCAATCAGCCCCAGCGTTTT. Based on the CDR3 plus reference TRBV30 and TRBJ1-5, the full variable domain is SQTIHQWPATLVQPVGSPLSLECTVEGTSNPNLYWYRQAAGRGLQLLFYSVGIGQISSEVPQNLSASRPQDRQFILSSKKLLLSDSGFYLCAWRNTGASNQPQRFGDGTRLSIL.

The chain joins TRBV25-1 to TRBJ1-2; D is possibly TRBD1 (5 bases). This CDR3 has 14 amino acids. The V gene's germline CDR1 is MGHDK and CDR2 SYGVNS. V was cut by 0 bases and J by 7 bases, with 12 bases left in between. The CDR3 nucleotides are TGTGCCAGCAGTGAATATTGGGGCCAGGGTGGCTACACCTTC. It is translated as CASSEYWGQGGYTF.

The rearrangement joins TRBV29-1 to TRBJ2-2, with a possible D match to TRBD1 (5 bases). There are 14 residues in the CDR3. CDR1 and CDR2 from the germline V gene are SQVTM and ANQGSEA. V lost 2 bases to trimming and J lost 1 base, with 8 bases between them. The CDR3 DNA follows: TGCAGCGTTGAACAGGGCATGAACACCGGGGAGCTGTTTTTT. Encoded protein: CSVEQGMNTGELFF.

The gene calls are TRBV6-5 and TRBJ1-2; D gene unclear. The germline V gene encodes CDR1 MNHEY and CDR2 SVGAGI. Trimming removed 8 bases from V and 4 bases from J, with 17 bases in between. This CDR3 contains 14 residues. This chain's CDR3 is CASQPRKLSYGYTF. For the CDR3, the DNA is TGTGCCAGCCAACCTCGAAAGTTGAGCTATGGCTACACCTTC.

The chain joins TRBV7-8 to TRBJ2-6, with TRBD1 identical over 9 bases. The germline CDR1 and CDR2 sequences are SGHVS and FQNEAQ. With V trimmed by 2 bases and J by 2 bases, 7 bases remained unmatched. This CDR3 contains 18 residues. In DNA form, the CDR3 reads TGTGCCAGCAGCTTATTTAGGGACAGGGAAGCTGGGGCCAACGTCCTGACTTTC. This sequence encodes CASSLFRDREAGANVLTF.

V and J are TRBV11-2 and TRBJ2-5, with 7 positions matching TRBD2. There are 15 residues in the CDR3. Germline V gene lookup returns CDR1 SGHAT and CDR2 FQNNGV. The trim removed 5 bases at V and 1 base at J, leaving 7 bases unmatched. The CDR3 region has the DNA TGTGCCAGCAGCACGACCCGGACTAGCCAAGAGACCCAGTACTTC. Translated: CASSTTRTSQETQYF.

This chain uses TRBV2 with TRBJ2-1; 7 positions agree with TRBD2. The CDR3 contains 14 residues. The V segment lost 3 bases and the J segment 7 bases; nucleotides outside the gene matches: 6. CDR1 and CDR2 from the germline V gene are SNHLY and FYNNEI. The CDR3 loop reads CASSDSGAGNEQFF. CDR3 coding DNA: TGTGCCAGCAGTGACAGCGGGGCTGGGAATGAGCAGTTCTTC.

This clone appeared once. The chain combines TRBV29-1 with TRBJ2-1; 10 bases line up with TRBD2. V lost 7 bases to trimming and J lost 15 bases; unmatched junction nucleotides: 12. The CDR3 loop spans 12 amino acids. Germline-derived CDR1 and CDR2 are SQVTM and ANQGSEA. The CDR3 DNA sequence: TGCAGCGGAGGAGGACTAGCGGAGGGGTCGTTCTTC. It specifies CSGGGLAEGSFF.